What follows are 20 T cell receptor beta chains derived from one specimen sequenced in a study of cytomegalovirus exposure and HLA in healthy donors. Amplification used 60 Vbeta primers and 13 Jbeta primers. TCRdb's table, derived via immunoSEQ multiplex PCR, lists solely in-frame clones and lacks some. The table records under 200,000 clones, around three quarters of them present only once. Source material: PBMCs. All receptors derive from a man aged 30 to 39 in good health and CMV-seronegative.

The rearrangement uses TRBV28 and TRBJ1-2, with D possibly being TRBD1 (6 bases). Germline V gene sequence: CDR1 MDHEN, CDR2 SYDVKM. Deletions cut 8 bases from V and 0 bases from J, with 10 bases between. The CDR3 contains 13 residues. The chain's CDR3 is CASGEGANYGYTF. DNA of the CDR3: TGTGCCAGCGGTGAGGGGGCTAACTATGGCTACACCTTC.

This rearrangement joins TRBV11-2 to TRBJ2-6; 8 bases line up with TRBD2. The CDR3 totals 17 residues. Germline assignment: CDR1 SGHAT and CDR2 FQNNGV. The V and J ends lost 0 bases and 0 bases, in that order; junction bases with no gene match: 1. The CDR3 DNA is TGTGCCAGCAGCTTAGACGGGAGGGGCTCTGGGGCCAACGTCCTGACTTTC. Translating it yields CASSLDGRGSGANVLTF.

The chain recombines TRBV28 with TRBJ2-1; 7 bases agree with TRBD2. The CDR3 is 13 amino acids. V was clipped by 3 bases and J by 5 bases; unmatched bases: 1. Germline values: CDR1 MDHEN, CDR2 SYDVKM. The CDR3 protein is CASSLGGDNEQFF. Written as DNA, the CDR3 is TGTGCCAGCAGTTTGGGGGGGGACAATGAGCAGTTCTTC. Using reference TRBV28 and TRBJ2-1 for the parts outside the CDR3, the full variable domain is DVKVTQSSRYLVKRTGEKVFLECVQDMDHENMFWYRQDPGLGLRLIYFSYDVKMKEKGDIPEGYSVSREKKERFSLILESASTNQTSMYLCASSLGGDNEQFFGPGTRLTVL.

The chain carries TRBV4-1 and TRBJ2-5; TRBD2 matches at 8 bases. CDR3 length equals 16 residues. V lost 1 base and J lost 6; bases outside the gene matches: 10. Germline CDR1 is MGHRA and CDR2 is YSYEKL. The CDR3 is CASSQGVSGDIKTQYF. The CDR3 DNA reads TGCGCCAGCAGCCAAGGGGTTAGCGGGGACATAAAGACCCAGTACTTC.

The chain links TRBV5-1 to TRBJ2-7; D is possibly TRBD1 (5 bases). Germline V lookup: CDR1 SGHRS, CDR2 YFSETQ. CDR3 length: 14 amino acids. With 0 bases removed from V and 4 bases from J, the gap between germline ends came to 11 bases. The CDR3 protein is CASSLVQDGYEQYF. The CDR3 region has the DNA TGCGCCAGCAGCTTGGTACAGGACGGTTACGAGCAGTACTTC. Using reference TRBV5-1 and TRBJ2-7 for the parts outside the CDR3, the full variable domain is KAGVTQTPRYLIKTRGQQVTLSCSPISGHRSVSWYQQTPGQGLQFLFEYFSETQRNKGNFPGRFSGRQFSNSRSEMNVSTLELGDSALYLCASSLVQDGYEQYFGPGTRLTVT.

V gene TRBV10-1 combines with J gene TRBJ2-5; 8 positions agree with TRBD1. The length of the CDR3 is 15 residues. Germline V gene sequence: CDR1 WNHNN, CDR2 SYGVQD (reference sequence). After removal of 6 bases from V and 3 bases from J, the junction contained 9 bases not matched to a gene. In nucleotides, the CDR3 is TGCGCCAGCAGCGAAGGACAGGGCTACGAAGAGACCCAGTACTTC. Protein product: CASSEGQGYEETQYF.

In its sample, this clone was seen a few times. The gene calls are TRBV9 and TRBJ1-2; D is unclear. CDR1 SGDLS and CDR2 YYNGEE come from the germline V gene. The CDR3 totals 15 residues. V lost 0 bases, J lost 4 bases, and 13 bases lay in between. CDR3 protein: CASSVEAGLSYGYTF. The DNA for the CDR3 is TGTGCCAGCAGCGTAGAGGCAGGTTTATCCTATGGCTACACCTTC.

The chain couples TRBV4-1 to TRBJ2-3; D is ambiguous. Germline V lookup: CDR1 MGHRA, CDR2 YSYEKL. The CDR3 is 14 amino acids. V was cut by 1 base and J by 4 bases, with 9 bases left in between. The CDR3 DNA follows: TGCGCCAGCAGCCAAGTACGCGTTTCAGATACGCAGTATTTT. It specifies CASSQVRVSDTQYF.

The V gene is TRBV2, the J gene TRBJ1-6; D is undetermined. Germline lookup yields CDR1 SNHLY and CDR2 FYNNEI. This CDR3 contains 15 residues. Trimming left V 10 bases short and J 6 bases short, with 19 bases between. CDR3 DNA: TGTGCCACCAGAGGGAGGGTCGACCGTAATTCACCCCTCCACTTT. It specifies CATRGRVDRNSPLHF.

V is TRBV10-2 and J is TRBJ2-1; 7 bases line up with TRBD2. CDR3 length: 15 residues. The germline gives CDR1 WSHSY, CDR2 SAAADI. Unmatched junction bases numbered 9, after V lost 2 bases and J lost 8 bases. The CDR3 nucleotides read TGCGCCAGCAGTGAGCCGGGGAGGGCCGTCCATGAGCAGTTCTTC. It specifies CASSEPGRAVHEQFF.

The chain couples TRBV27 to TRBJ1-4; 8 nucleotides match TRBD1. There are 17 residues in the CDR3. Germline values: CDR1 MNHEY, CDR2 SMNVEV (reference sequence). V was pared by 2 bases and J by 3 bases, with 8 bases of the junction left unmatched. CDR3 sequence reads: CASSLRGRGQANEKLFF. CDR3 nucleotide sequence: TGTGCCAGCAGTTTAAGAGGCAGGGGGCAGGCTAATGAAAAACTGTTTTTT.

The genes are TRBV6-5 and TRBJ2-7, with TRBD2 matching over 12 bases. This CDR3 contains 16 residues. Germline loops: CDR1 MNHEY, CDR2 SVGAGI. J gave up 2 bases and V 2 bases, and 4 bases lay outside the gene matches. In DNA form, the CDR3 reads TGTGCCAGCAGTTACACGCCTAGCGGGAGGGCCTACGAGCAGTACTTC. Protein sequence: CASSYTPSGRAYEQYF.

V gene TRBV19 combines with J gene TRBJ2-7; 14 bases line up with TRBD2. This CDR3 is 15 amino acids long. Germline lookup yields CDR1 LNHDA and CDR2 SQIVND (reference sequence). V was pared by 5 bases and J by 6 bases, with 6 bases of the junction left unmatched. In nucleotides, the CDR3 is TGTGCCAGTAGTCCCGGGACTAGCGGGAGCACCGAGCAGTACTTC. Translated: CASSPGTSGSTEQYF. Filled out from reference TRBV19 and TRBJ2-7, the complete variable domain reads DGGITQSPKYLFRKEGQNVTLSCEQNLNHDAMYWYRQDPGQGLRLIYYSQIVNDFQKGDIAEGYSVSREKKESFPLTVTSAQKNPTAFYLCASSPGTSGSTEQYFGPGTRLTVT.

Written as DNA, the CDR3 is TGCGCCAGCAGTGAGTTTGATAGCGGGAGTAGGGATACGCAGTATTTT. Translated, it gives CASSEFDSGSRDTQYF. The chain links TRBV10-2 to TRBJ2-3; TRBD2 agrees at 9 bases. The CDR3 is made up of 16 amino acids. With V trimmed by 1 base and J by 6 bases, 8 bases remained unmatched. Germline V lookup: CDR1 WSHSY, CDR2 SAAADI.

This sequence joins TRBV29-1 and TRBJ2-1, with a weak D call TRBD2 (5 bases). V was shortened by 5 bases and J by 9 bases, with 26 bases between the two germline ends. Per the germline V gene, CDR1 is SQVTM and CDR2 is ANQGSEA. The CDR3 contains 16 residues. The CDR3 is CSVPPRVATRSGEQFF. In DNA form, the CDR3 reads TGCAGCGTTCCTCCGCGGGTAGCGACTCGGTCGGGTGAGCAGTTCTTC.

This clone turned up a few times. The chain uses TRBV4-1 and TRBJ2-7, with 7 bases identical to TRBD2. Losses at the gene ends were 3 bases for V and 4 bases for J; bases not matched to a gene: 9. The CDR3 is made up of 15 amino acids. CDR1 is MGHRA, CDR2 YSYEKL, per germline. The CDR3 sequence is CASSHVAGPRYEQYF. The CDR3 DNA sequence: TGCGCCAGCAGCCATGTAGCGGGCCCTCGTTACGAGCAGTACTTC.

This sequence joins TRBV9 and TRBJ1-1; D is ambiguous. The CDR3 sequence is 13 residues long. Between the trimmed V and J ends, which lost 3 bases and 7 bases, there was a span of 13 bases. Germline lookup yields CDR1 SGDLS and CDR2 YYNGEE. The CDR3, as DNA: TGTGCCAGCAGCGCGCGGGGTCTTGATGAAGCTTTCTTT. It specifies CASSARGLDEAFF.

This sequence joins TRBV27 and TRBJ2-3; TRBD1 aligns across 8 bases. Germline-derived CDR1 and CDR2 are MNHEY and SMNVEV (reference sequence). The trim removed 2 bases at V and 2 bases at J, leaving 6 bases unmatched. This CDR3 has 16 residues. The CDR3 loop is CASSLSKGQATDTQYF. CDR3 coding DNA: TGTGCCAGCAGTTTAAGTAAGGGACAGGCCACAGATACGCAGTATTTT.

In this sample, this clone turned up once. One end of the junction fails to match germline, which may point to a read error. The chain uses TRBV5-6 and TRBJ2-1; D is unresolved. Germline V CDR1 and CDR2: SGHDT, YYEEEE. This CDR3 has 13 amino acids. Here the CDR3 DNA reads TGTGCCAGCAGCTCCCCTGGATACAGTGAGCAGTTCTTC. It is translated as CASSSPGYSEQFF.

The CDR3 sequence is CSAGRGDTQYF. The CDR3 DNA is TGCAGTGCTGGGCGGGGCGATACGCAGTATTTT. This chain joins TRBV20-1 and TRBJ2-3, with D possibly being TRBD2 (6 bases). Deletions cut 5 bases from V and 6 bases from J, with 9 bases between. CDR3 length equals 11 residues. CDR1 DFQATT and CDR2 SNEGSKA come from the germline V gene (reference sequence).